The 19 T cell receptor beta chains below were found in one sample sequenced in a study of blood T cell repertoires in COVID-19. Clones were read by immunoSEQ multiplex PCR, and TCRdb kept only the in-frame ones, dropping some. This table has 52,000 or so clones, roughly 84% appearing once. The sequenced material came from peripheral blood. Receptor source: a man aged 45 to 65 with acute or convalescent COVID-19.

This chain uses TRBV19 with TRBJ2-1; weak D call: TRBD1 (6 bases). CDR3 length: 17 amino acids. V was shortened by 5 bases and J by 0 bases, with 17 bases between the two germline ends. In germline, CDR1 is LNHDA, CDR2 SQIVND (reference sequence). CDR3 residues: CASSGPPTGSSYNEQFF. In nucleotides, the CDR3 is TGTGCCAGTAGTGGTCCCCCGACAGGTTCCTCCTACAATGAGCAGTTCTTC. Full variable domain (missing parts from reference TRBV19 and TRBJ2-1): DGGITQSPKYLFRKEGQNVTLSCEQNLNHDAMYWYRQDPGQGLRLIYYSQIVNDFQKGDIAEGYSVSREKKESFPLTVTSAQKNPTAFYLCASSGPPTGSSYNEQFFGPGTRLTVL.

This chain links TRBV29-1 with TRBJ2-7, with a possible D match to TRBD2 (5 bases). Deletions cut 5 bases from V and 3 bases from J, with 23 bases between. This CDR3 comprises 16 residues. Germline loops: CDR1 SQVTM, CDR2 ANQGSEA. CDR3 in DNA: TGCAGCGTTCTTGGGCACGGGATTTATCCAGTCTACGAGCAGTACTTC. This codes for CSVLGHGIYPVYEQYF.

This clone appeared a few times. The chain combines TRBV9 with TRBJ1-2; D is perhaps TRBD1 (6 bases). Trimming stripped 0 bases from V and 0 bases from J, with 15 bases between. From germline, CDR1 is SGDLS and CDR2 YYNGEE. The CDR3 runs to 17 residues. CDR3 sequence reads: CASSVGYSGGANYGYTF. The CDR3, as DNA: TGTGCCAGCAGCGTAGGCTACTCGGGGGGCGCTAACTATGGCTACACCTTC.

V is TRBV10-1 and J is TRBJ2-1; 7 nucleotides align to TRBD1. The CDR3 is made up of 17 amino acids. Per germline, CDR1 WNHNN and CDR2 SYGVQD (reference sequence). The J segment lost 6 bases and the V segment lost 0 bases, leaving 11 bases of the junction unmatched. Here the CDR3 DNA reads TGCGCCAGCAGTGAGTCCCTCTCCTCGACAGGGTTCAATGAGCAGTTCTTC. It codes for CASSESLSSTGFNEQFF.

This chain links TRBV7-2 with TRBJ2-1; TRBD1 is a possible D gene (6 bases). Germline V gene lookup returns CDR1 SGHTA and CDR2 FQGNSA. The CDR3 runs to 18 residues. Trimming stripped 4 bases from V and 5 bases from J, with 24 bases between. The CDR3 protein is CASSSYGTIQGQDNEQFF. DNA of the CDR3: TGTGCCAGCAGCTCTTATGGGACCATACAGGGCCAGGACAATGAGCAGTTCTTC.

J is TRBJ1-2 and V is TRBV7-3; a weak D match, TRBD1 (5 bases). V shed 5 bases and J shed 5 bases, with 18 bases lying between them. Per germline, CDR1 SGHTA and CDR2 FQGTGA. The CDR3 totals 15 residues. This CDR3 reads CASSPGEGPGYGYTF. The CDR3 region has the DNA TGTGCCAGCAGCCCCGGGGAGGGGCCAGGGTATGGCTACACCTTC.

Notes on this clone: The DNA is left out, because the CDR3 cannot be placed on it with certainty; the CDR3 is given as TCRdb lists it. The V call is TRBV21-1, the J call TRBJ1-1; the table's D call TRBD1 went unverified against the DNA. TRBV21-1 counts as a pseudogene. Termini included, the CDR3 measures 14 amino acids. CDR3 in amino acids: CASSNWGLGTEAFF.

The CDR3 nucleotides are TGTGCCAGTAGTACCCCACCGACAGGGCTTTACAATCAGCCCCAGCATTTT. Protein sequence: CASSTPPTGLYNQPQHF. The chain has TRBV19 and TRBJ1-5, with 7 bases that match TRBD1. CDR1 and CDR2 (germline): LNHDA, SQIVND (reference sequence). The CDR3 is made up of 17 amino acids. V lost 4 bases, J lost 3 bases, and 12 bases stayed unmatched. Complete variable domain (other parts from reference TRBV19 and TRBJ1-5): DGGITQSPKYLFRKEGQNVTLSCEQNLNHDAMYWYRQDPGQGLRLIYYSQIVNDFQKGDIAEGYSVSREKKESFPLTVTSAQKNPTAFYLCASSTPPTGLYNQPQHFGDGTRLSIL.

CDR3 DNA: TGTGCCAGCAGCTTAGAGATGAGCATGAACACTGAAGCTTTCTTT. Translation gives CASSLEMSMNTEAFF. This rearrangement joins TRBV7-8 to TRBJ1-1; D is unresolved. Trimming left V 1 base short and J 0 bases short, with 9 bases between. Germline V gives CDR1 SGHVS, CDR2 FQNEAQ. This CDR3 has 15 residues.

In its sample, this clone was seen once. The chain joins TRBV19 to TRBJ1-2; 9 bases fit TRBD1. CDR3 length: 15 amino acids. The J segment lost 1 base and the V segment lost 4 bases, leaving 4 bases of the junction unmatched. Germline CDR1 LNHDA, CDR2 SQIVND (reference sequence). The chain's CDR3 is CASSNSDRGNYGYTF. CDR3 sequence (DNA): TGTGCCAGTAGTAATTCGGACAGGGGTAACTATGGCTACACCTTC.

The rearrangement links TRBV7-9 to TRBJ1-5; tentatively, D is TRBD1 (5 bases). This CDR3 spans 16 amino acids. V was trimmed by 11 bases and J by 1 base, leaving 21 bases between them. CDR1 and CDR2 (germline): SEHNR, FQNEAQ (reference sequence). In DNA form, the CDR3 reads TGTGCCCCGGCCCTTGGGAGGGGCAGAAGCAATCAGCCCCAGCATTTT. Amino acid sequence: CAPALGRGRSNQPQHF.

This clone was detected only a few times. This rearrangement joins TRBV5-1 to TRBJ1-4; 7 positions match TRBD1. CDR1 and CDR2 from the germline V gene are SGHRS and YFSETQ. V lost 5 bases and J lost 7; bases outside the gene matches: 14. The CDR3 has 16 amino acids. Here the CDR3 DNA reads TGCGCCAGCAGTCCCACCGACAGGGAGAGGAGTGAAAAACTGTTTTTT. Its translation is CASSPTDRERSEKLFF. Drawing the rest from reference TRBV5-1 and TRBJ1-4, the complete variable domain is KAGVTQTPRYLIKTRGQQVTLSCSPISGHRSVSWYQQTPGQGLQFLFEYFSETQRNKGNFPGRFSGRQFSNSRSEMNVSTLELGDSALYLCASSPTDRERSEKLFFGSGTQLSVL.

V is TRBV28 and J is TRBJ2-7; TRBD2 matches at 7 bases. From germline, CDR1 is MDHEN and CDR2 SYDVKM. The length of the CDR3 is 16 residues. The junction had 15 bases not matched to a gene; V was cut back by 6 bases and J by 4 bases. CDR3 protein: CASSHSLREGKYEQYF. CDR3 sequence (DNA): TGTGCCAGCAGCCACTCTTTGAGGGAGGGCAAATACGAGCAGTACTTC.

V is TRBV5-4 and J is TRBJ2-2; D might be TRBD2 (6 bases). The CDR3 sequence is 12 residues long. Trimming removed 9 bases from V and 3 bases from J, with 9 bases in between. CDR1 is SGHNT and CDR2 is YYREEE in the germline V gene (reference sequence). In nucleotides, the CDR3 is TGTGCCAACCGACTAGACACCGGGGAGCTGTTTTTT. It translates to CANRLDTGELFF.

This chain uses TRBV5-1 with TRBJ2-1; 11 nucleotides line up with TRBD2. Unmatched junction bases numbered 3, after V lost 6 bases and J lost 4 bases. This CDR3 is 14 amino acids long. CDR1 and CDR2 (germline): SGHRS, YFSETQ. The CDR3 DNA sequence: TGCGCCAGCAACCTAGCGGGGGGATACAATGAGCAGTTCTTC. Residues: CASNLAGGYNEQFF.

This sequence joins TRBV29-1 and TRBJ1-2; 10 nucleotides match TRBD1. Looked up from germline, CDR1 is SQVTM and CDR2 is ANQGSEA. V shed 6 bases, J shed 13 bases, and the junction held 11 bases outside the gene matches. This CDR3 has 12 residues. The CDR3 sequence is CSVAGTGERITF. Here the CDR3 DNA reads TGCAGCGTCGCCGGGACAGGGGAAAGGATCACCTTC.

The V call is TRBV7-9, the J call TRBJ1-1; D possibly corresponds to TRBD1 (5 bases). The CDR3 loop spans 14 amino acids. The V and J ends lost 5 bases and 3 bases respectively, with 13 bases between them. Germline V CDR1 and CDR2: SEHNR, FQNEAQ (reference sequence). Written as DNA, the CDR3 is TGTGCCAGCAGCCCAATGGGGCTGCACACTGAAGCTTTCTTT. Protein product: CASSPMGLHTEAFF.

This chain's CDR3 is CSGGTGDYTEAFF. The CDR3 nucleotides read TGCAGCGGAGGGACAGGGGATTACACTGAAGCTTTCTTT. The chain carries TRBV29-1 and TRBJ1-1; TRBD1 matches 10 bases. V gave up 7 bases and J gave up 3 bases; unmatched junction bases: 5. The CDR3 is 13 amino acids. CDR1 is SQVTM and CDR2 is ANQGSEA in the germline V gene.

V usage is TRBV7-9 and J usage is TRBJ2-7, with TRBD2 matching 10 bases. This CDR3 has 16 amino acids. Per germline, CDR1 SEHNR and CDR2 FQNEAQ (reference sequence). V shed 3 bases, J shed 0 bases, and the junction held 5 bases outside the gene matches. CDR3 DNA: TGTGCCAGCAGCTTTAGCGGGGGGACGAGCTCCTACGAGCAGTACTTC. Protein: CASSFSGGTSSYEQYF. Based on the CDR3 plus reference TRBV7-9 and TRBJ2-7, the full variable domain is DTGVSQNPRHKITKRGQNVTFRCDPISEHNRLYWYRQTLGQGPEFLTYFQNEAQLEKSRLLSDRFSAERPKGSFSTLEIQRTEQGDSAMYLCASSFSGGTSSYEQYFGPGTRLTVT.